This is a list of T cell receptor beta chains from one sample in a study of identical twins. TCRdb analysed the 5' RACE reads with MiXCR anew, one entry per CDR3 protein. Altogether around 100,000 distinct CDR3 sequences are present, 5.9% being singletons, with the ten largest covering less than 15%. Sequenced input: memory T cells sorted from blood. The receptors come from a woman in her fifties or sixties in good health. CDR3s include the opening cysteine and the closing phenylalanine or tryptophan. Fields, in order: J gene, clone size, V gene, D gene, CDR3 DNA, CDR3 protein. D genes are given only for firm matches. Size tells how often a clone was seen (once, few, many) or the class of an expanded clone, and some rows leave it out.

TRBJ2-3 | many | TRBV12-3/TRBV12-4 | TRBD2 | TGTGCCAGCAGTTCAAGACTAGCGGGTAACACAGATACGCAGTATTTT | CASSSRLAGNTDTQYF
TRBJ2-1 | few | TRBV12-3/TRBV12-4 | TRBD2 | TGTGCCAGCAGTCCCCCGGGACTAGCCAATGAGCAGTTCTTC | CASSPPGLANEQFF
TRBJ1-4 | many | TRBV2 | . | TGTGCCAGCAAGCCCAGCATCAATGAAAAACTGTTTTTT | CASKPSINEKLFF
TRBJ1-3 | few | TRBV11-2 | . | TGTGCCAGCAGCCGCCGACAGGTCTCTGGAAACACCATATATTTT | CASSRRQVSGNTIYF
TRBJ2-3 | few | TRBV12-3/TRBV12-4 | TRBD2 | TGTGCCAGCAGTTTCAGGGCGGGGGAGCGCGCCACAGATACGCAGTATTTT | CASSFRAGERATDTQYF
TRBJ1-2 | many | TRBV4-1 | . | TGCGCCAGCAGCCAAGACAACGTAGGCTACACCTTC | CASSQDNVGYTF
TRBJ2-1 | many | TRBV3-1 | TRBD2 | TGTGCCAGCAGCCAAGTACTAGCGGGAGGGCAGTTCTTC | CASSQVLAGGQFF
TRBJ2-6 | many | TRBV12-3/TRBV12-4 | . | TGTGCCAGCACTCACAGGGCCGGGGCCAACGTCCTGACTTTC | CASTHRAGANVLTF
TRBJ1-2 | many | TRBV3-1 | . | TGTGCCAGCAGCCATAATCAGGGAGGGGATGGCTACACCTTC | CASSHNQGGDGYTF
TRBJ2-1 | many | TRBV12-3/TRBV12-4 | TRBD2 | TGTGCCAGCAGCTTCAGCGGGAGGGGTGAGCAGTTCTTC | CASSFSGRGEQFF
TRBJ1-1 | few | TRBV7-3 | . | TGTGCCAGCAGCTCCTCCGGGACCCACACTGAAGCTTTCTTT | CASSSSGTHTEAFF
TRBJ1-2 | many | TRBV12-3/TRBV12-4 | . | TGTGCCAGCAGTCCAACAGGGTTACAGGGCTACACCTTC | CASSPTGLQGYTF
TRBJ2-1 | few | TRBV13 | TRBD2 | TGTGCCAGCAGCTTAGTGTCTAGCGGGACGCTAGGGGATTACAATGAGCAGTTCTTC | CASSLVSSGTLGDYNEQFF
TRBJ2-5 | many | TRBV6-5 | . | TGTGCCAGCAGCCACCGGGACGGCCCTCCGGACCAGTACTTC | CASSHRDGPPDQYF
TRBJ1-5 | many | TRBV10-3 | TRBD1 | TGTGCCATCAGCCGGGACAGGGATCAGCCCCAGCATTTT | CAISRDRDQPQHF
TRBJ2-7 | many | TRBV12-3/TRBV12-4 | TRBD2 | TGTGCCAGCAGTTTTAGGGGCGGGAGTAGCGAGCAGTACTTC | CASSFRGGSSEQYF
TRBJ1-1 | many | TRBV11-2 | . | TGTGCCAGCAGCTTACGTCTGGGACACACTGAAGCTTTCTTT | CASSLRLGHTEAFF
TRBJ2-5 | . | TRBV5-4 | TRBD1 | TGTGCCAGCAGCTCGGTAGGGGGCGCAGGTGAAGAGACCCAGTACTTC | CASSSVGGAGEETQYF
TRBJ2-1 | many | TRBV6-5 | . | TGTGCCAGCAGCCTCCTTCGTGAGCAGTTCTTC | CASSLLREQFF
TRBJ1-5 | many | TRBV24-1 | . | TGTGCCACCAGTGAAAGCCGGGACCCTAATCAGCCCCAGCATTTT | CATSESRDPNQPQHF
TRBJ1-5 | many | TRBV2 | TRBD1 | TGTGCCAGCGCTGGCCCGGGACAGGGGGGTCAGCCCCAGCATTTT | CASAGPGQGGQPQHF
TRBJ1-4 | many | TRBV30 | TRBD1 | TGTGCCTGGACCCGGGACAGGGGGGACGTTGAAAAACTGTTTTTT | CAWTRDRGDVEKLFF
TRBJ1-5 | many | TRBV7-6 | . | TGTGCCAGCAGCTTAGATGGCAGTAGGAATCAGCCCCAGCATTTT | CASSLDGSRNQPQHF
TRBJ2-1 | many | TRBV5-1 | . | TGCGCCAGCAGCTTGGGGGGCCTCTCCTACAATGAGCAGTTCTTC | CASSLGGLSYNEQFF
TRBJ2-5 | many | TRBV5-6 | . | TGTGCCAGCAGCTTCAGAGTTCACGAAGAGACCCAGTACTTC | CASSFRVHEETQYF
TRBJ2-7 | few | TRBV5-1 | . | TGCGCCAGCAGCTTGTATGGAGCCTACGAGCAGTACTTC | CASSLYGAYEQYF
TRBJ2-7 | . | TRBV4-1 | . | TGCGCCAGCAGCCAAGACCTCCGGGGGCTAGCTACGAGGCAGTACTTC | CASSQDLRGLATRQYF
TRBJ2-1 | . | TRBV19 | TRBD2 | TGTGCCAGTAAATATCGAGCGGGAGGTTACAATGAGCAGTTCTTC | CASKYRAGGYNEQFF
TRBJ1-2 | . | TRBV5-1 | TRBD1 | TGCGCCAGCAGCTTTCAGGGGGGACTCTATGGCTACACCTTC | CASSFQGGLYGYTF
TRBJ2-5 | many | TRBV5-4 | TRBD2 | TGTGCCAGCAGCTTGGGAAGTTGGACTAGCGCGAGCCTGCAAGAGACCCAGTACTTC | CASSLGSWTSASLQETQYF
TRBJ2-1 | many | TRBV10-3 | TRBD2 | TGTGCCATCGCGGGGACTAGCGTGGATGAGCAGTTCTTC | CAIAGTSVDEQFF
TRBJ1-2 | . | TRBV7-9 | . | TGTGCCAGCAGCTTAGGGGGCGGAAACTATGGCTACACCTTC | CASSLGGGNYGYTF
TRBJ2-3 | many | TRBV29-1 | . | TGCAGCGTCTCCTTAGGGGGGGATACGCAGTATTTT | CSVSLGGDTQYF
TRBJ2-1 | medium-sized | TRBV29-1 | TRBD2 | TGCAGCGTTGAAGTGTCTAGCGGGAGCCCATGGGAGCAGTTCTTC | CSVEVSSGSPWEQFF
TRBJ2-2 | many | TRBV12-3/TRBV12-4 | . | TGTGCCAGCAGTTTAGCGGGTCCCGGGGAGCTGTTTTTT | CASSLAGPGELFF
TRBJ1-2 | many | TRBV10-3 | TRBD1 | TGTGCCATCAGTGAGCTTCGGGACAGGGGGCCAGTTAACTATGGCTACACCTTC | CAISELRDRGPVNYGYTF
TRBJ2-2 | . | TRBV14 | TRBD2 | TGTGCCAGCAGCCAAGTCGTGGGAGGGCTCACCGGGGAGCTGTTTTTT | CASSQVVGGLTGELFF
TRBJ1-5 | many | TRBV10-3 | . | TGTGCCATCAGTGAGTCGGGGTTGCTTCAGCCCCAGCATTTT | CAISESGLLQPQHF
TRBJ2-1 | many | TRBV6-6 | . | TGTGCCAGCACCCGAGGCGGGAACTCCTACAATGAGCAGTTCTTC | CASTRGGNSYNEQFF
TRBJ2-3 | many | TRBV7-2 | TRBD2 | TGTGCCAGCAGCTTAGGGTCTGGCGGGAGCTTTACGCAGTATTTT | CASSLGSGGSFTQYF
TRBJ2-7 | few | TRBV12-3/TRBV12-4 | TRBD2 | TGTGCCAGCAGTTTGTCTCTGGGACTAGCGGGTGTCACCTACGAGCAGTACTTC | CASSLSLGLAGVTYEQYF
TRBJ1-2 | few | TRBV19 | TRBD1 | TGTGCCAGTAGCCGGACAGGGGCTAACCCAACCGCTAATGGCTACACCTTC | CASSRTGANPTANGYTF
TRBJ1-4 | many | TRBV9 | . | TGTGCCAGCAGCGTAGGGGGTGTCCGAGACAGGAGCGAAAAACTGTTTTTT | CASSVGGVRDRSEKLFF
TRBJ2-3 | many | TRBV6-4 | . | TGTGCCAGCAGTGACTCGGCTCAAGGGGACCAGTATTTT | CASSDSAQGDQYF
TRBJ2-1 | many | TRBV5-1 | . | TGCGCCAGCAGCTCCGAGAGCGGACTTCCATCCAATGAGCAGTTCTTC | CASSSESGLPSNEQFF
TRBJ1-5 | many | TRBV5-1 | . | TGCGCCAGCAGCTTGCAAGGGGATAGCAATCAGCCCCAGCATTTT | CASSLQGDSNQPQHF
TRBJ2-2 | many | TRBV6-5 | . | TGTGCCAGCAGCCGGAAAACCCCAGGGCGAGGGGGCACCGGGGAGCTGTTTTTT | CASSRKTPGRGGTGELFF
TRBJ2-3 | . | TRBV2 | TRBD2 | TGTGCCAGCATGAGGCGGGAGGGTGTCACAGATACGCAGTATTTT | CASMRREGVTDTQYF
TRBJ1-5 | many | TRBV24-1 | . | TGTGCCACCAGTGATTCAAGTTATAATCCCCAGCATTTT | CATSDSSYNPQHF
TRBJ2-5 | . | TRBV19 | . | TGTGCCAGTAGTTTTGGTTTCAGCGGAGATCAAGAGACCCAGTACTTC | CASSFGFSGDQETQYF
TRBJ2-5 | few | TRBV20-1 | TRBD1 | TGCAGTGCTAGAGACCCCGGGACAGGGAAGACCCAGTACTTC | CSARDPGTGKTQYF
TRBJ2-5 | many | TRBV30 | . | TGTGCCTGGAGTCCCAGGACAGCCGCCCAAGGGACCCAGTACTTC | CAWSPRTAAQGTQYF
TRBJ1-4 | many | TRBV28 | . | TGTGCCAGCAAGGGCAGGGTTGCGGAAAAACTGTTTTTT | CASKGRVAEKLFF
TRBJ2-1 | . | TRBV12-3/TRBV12-4 | TRBD1 | TGTGCCAGCAGTTTAGAGGGACAGGGTAATTATGAGCAGTTCTTC | CASSLEGQGNYEQFF
TRBJ2-2 | . | TRBV6-1 | . | TGTGCCATTCAAAGGGACCCACCTGGCACCGGGGAGCTGTTTTTT | CAIQRDPPGTGELFF
TRBJ1-3 | many | TRBV5-1 | . | TGCGCCAGCAGCTCGACGGGACAACCTGGAAACACCATATATTTT | CASSSTGQPGNTIYF
TRBJ1-4 | . | TRBV27 | . | TGTGCCAGAACCCGCAGACGACATGAAAAACTGTTTTTT | CARTRRRHEKLFF
TRBJ1-1 | many | TRBV5-1 | . | TGCGCCAGCAGGGGCTTAAGTAACACTGAAGCTTTCTTT | CASRGLSNTEAFF
TRBJ2-7 | . | TRBV15 | TRBD1 | TGTGCCACCAGCACTCGACAGGGGGCTCGGGAGCAGTACTTC | CATSTRQGAREQYF